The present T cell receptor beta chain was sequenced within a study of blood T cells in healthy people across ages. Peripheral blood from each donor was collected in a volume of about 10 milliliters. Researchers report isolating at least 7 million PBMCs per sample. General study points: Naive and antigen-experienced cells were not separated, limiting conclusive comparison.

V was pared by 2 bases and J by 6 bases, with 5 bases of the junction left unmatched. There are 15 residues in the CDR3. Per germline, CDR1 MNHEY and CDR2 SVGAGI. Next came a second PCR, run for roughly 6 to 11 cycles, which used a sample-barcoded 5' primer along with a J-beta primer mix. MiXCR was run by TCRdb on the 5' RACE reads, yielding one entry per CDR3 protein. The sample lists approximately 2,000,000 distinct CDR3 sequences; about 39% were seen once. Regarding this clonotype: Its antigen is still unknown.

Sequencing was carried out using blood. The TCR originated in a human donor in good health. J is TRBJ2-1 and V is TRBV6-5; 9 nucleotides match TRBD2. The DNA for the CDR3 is TGTGCCAGCAGTTACAACGCGGGGGGGCCCAATGAGCAGTTCTTC. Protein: CASSYNAGGPNEQFF.